Listed here are 24 T cell receptor beta chains from one sample, sequenced in a study of cytomegalovirus exposure and HLA in healthy donors. Primers: 60 Vbeta forward and 13 Jbeta reverse. Sequencing used immunoSEQ multiplex PCR; TCRdb keeps in-frame clones, though not all of them. The sample holds fewer than 150,000 clones; 65% to 90% are singletons and the top ten take 0.95% to 1.5%. Sequenced input: PBMCs. All receptors derive from a female donor in good health and CMV-seronegative.

This clone appeared a single time. The genes are TRBV28 and TRBJ2-7, with D unclear. V lost 5 bases and J 0 bases, leaving 17 bases between the germline ends. Germline lookup yields CDR1 MDHEN and CDR2 SYDVKM. The CDR3 loop spans 16 amino acids. CDR3 DNA sequence: TGTGCCAGCAGTCCCTCAGGTGGGCTTAGCTCCTACGAGCAGTACTTC. It is translated as CASSPSGGLSSYEQYF.

This clone was seen a few times. The chain couples TRBV27 to TRBJ2-7, with 7 bases aligning to TRBD2. J lost 2 bases, V lost 6 bases, and 10 bases had no gene match. Germline V CDR1 and CDR2: MNHEY, SMNVEV (reference sequence). This CDR3 contains 15 residues. The CDR3 DNA reads as TGTGCCAGCAGGGGAGTGAGCGGGACCGCCTACGAGCAGTACTTC. It specifies CASRGVSGTAYEQYF.

The chain joins TRBV28 to TRBJ1-4; D gene ambiguous. Per germline, CDR1 MDHEN and CDR2 SYDVKM. The CDR3 is 12 residues long. Trimming removed 3 bases at V and 8 bases at J, with 7 bases between. The CDR3 region is CASSFRVEKLFF. CDR3 bases: TGTGCCAGCAGTTTCCGGGTAGAAAAACTGTTTTTT.

The chain links TRBV6-1 to TRBJ2-7; TRBD1 matches at 8 bases. Trimming removed 1 base from V and 1 base from J; junction bases left unmatched: 6. The germline V gene has CDR1 MNHNS and CDR2 SASEGT. The CDR3 contains 16 residues. In DNA form, the CDR3 reads TGTGCCAGCAGTGAAGAGGGGGGACAGGCATCCTACGAGCAGTACTTC. It encodes CASSEEGGQASYEQYF.

The chain combines TRBV4-1 with TRBJ2-2; TRBD2 aligns across 8 bases. V lost 1 base, J lost 2 bases, and 3 bases stayed unmatched. CDR1 is MGHRA, CDR2 YSYEKL, per germline. This CDR3 is 16 amino acids long. DNA for the CDR3: TGCGCCAGCAGCCAAGGACTAGCGAGAAACACCGGGGAGCTGTTTTTT. Protein sequence: CASSQGLARNTGELFF.

The V gene is TRBV25-1, the J gene TRBJ1-1; D ambiguous. Germline-derived CDR1 and CDR2 are MGHDK and SYGVNS. The V gene lost 2 bases and the J gene lost 1 base, with 5 bases spanning the gap. This CDR3 has 13 residues. The CDR3 reads CASSEPENTEAFF. CDR3 DNA: TGTGCCAGCAGTGAACCAGAGAACACTGAAGCTTTCTTT.

The chain uses TRBV28 and TRBJ1-3; D not resolved. This CDR3 contains 16 residues. The V end lost 1 base, the J end lost 0 bases, and 10 bases lay between the germline ends. Germline loops: CDR1 MDHEN, CDR2 SYDVKM. The CDR3 nucleotides are TGTGCCAGCAGTTTATATGAGAAACTCTCTGGAAACACCATATATTTT. Translating gives CASSLYEKLSGNTIYF. Full variable domain (remainder filled in from reference TRBV28 and TRBJ1-3): DVKVTQSSRYLVKRTGEKVFLECVQDMDHENMFWYRQDPGLGLRLIYFSYDVKMKEKGDIPEGYSVSREKKERFSLILESASTNQTSMYLCASSLYEKLSGNTIYFGEGSWLTVV.

This sequence joins TRBV6-5 and TRBJ2-5; unclear D gene. Trimming shortened V by 0 bases and J by 5 bases, and 4 bases separated the two germline ends. The CDR3 is made up of 12 amino acids. CDR1 and CDR2 from the germline V gene are MNHEY and SVGAGI. CDR3 DNA sequence: TGTGCCAGCAGTTACTCGAGGGAGACCCAGTACTTC. Translation: CASSYSRETQYF.

The chain uses TRBV19 and TRBJ2-1, with 7 positions matching TRBD1. The J segment lost 4 bases and the V segment lost 3 bases, leaving 3 bases of the junction unmatched. The CDR3 length is 14 residues. Germline V CDR1 and CDR2: LNHDA, SQIVND (reference sequence). Here the CDR3 reads CASSIGTEYNEQFF. The CDR3 DNA follows: TGTGCCAGTAGTATCGGGACAGAGTACAATGAGCAGTTCTTC.

This rearrangement joins TRBV7-2 to TRBJ1-2, with 10 bases that match TRBD1. Germline assignment: CDR1 SGHTA and CDR2 FQGNSA. Unmatched junction bases numbered 4, after V lost 0 bases and J lost 6 bases. The CDR3 length is 15 residues. The CDR3 loop reads CASSLAPDRGHGYTF. CDR3 bases: TGTGCCAGCAGCTTAGCTCCAGACAGGGGGCATGGCTACACCTTC.

The chain couples TRBV10-3 to TRBJ2-7; TRBD1 matches 12 bases. CDR1 and CDR2 (germline): ENHRY, SYGVKD. This CDR3 has 14 amino acids. J gave up 5 bases and V 6 bases, and 5 bases lay outside the gene matches. The CDR3 here is CAISVGQGADEQYF. The CDR3 DNA reads as TGTGCCATCAGCGTGGGACAGGGGGCGGACGAGCAGTACTTC.

This clone was detected only once. The V gene is TRBV5-1, the J gene TRBJ2-1, with 11 nucleotides matching TRBD2. In germline, CDR1 is SGHRS, CDR2 YFSETQ. The CDR3 is 13 residues long. The V and J ends lost 5 bases and 6 bases, in that order; junction bases with no gene match: 1. The CDR3 DNA is TGCGCCAGCAGGCTAGCGGGAGGCAATGAGCAGTTCTTC. It specifies CASRLAGGNEQFF.

This clone was recorded only once. The rearrangement uses TRBV5-4 and TRBJ2-1; TRBD2 is a possible D gene (6 bases). With 7 bases removed from V and 6 bases from J, the gap between germline ends came to 8 bases. The CDR3 is made up of 11 amino acids. Germline V lookup: CDR1 SGHNT, CDR2 YYREEE (reference sequence). The CDR3: CASGGTNEQFF. In DNA form, the CDR3 reads TGTGCCAGCGGGGGGACCAATGAGCAGTTCTTC.

The chain links TRBV2 to TRBJ2-1; 7 nucleotides agree with TRBD1. From germline, CDR1 is SNHLY and CDR2 FYNNEI. The CDR3 spans 14 residues. V shed 7 bases and J 6 bases; nucleotides not matched to a gene: 9. The CDR3 protein is CASIRQGSSNEQFF. DNA of the CDR3: TGTGCCAGCATAAGACAGGGATCTAGCAATGAGCAGTTCTTC.

This clone was seen only a few times. The V call is TRBV18, the J call TRBJ1-1; weak D call: TRBD1 (6 bases). The germline V gene encodes CDR1 KGHSH and CDR2 LQKENI. Trimming cost V 1 base and J 1 base, with 16 bases left between them. The CDR3 runs 17 residues. DNA for the CDR3: TGTGCCAGCTCACCACAAAGTGTTGGACAGAGGAACACTGAAGCTTTCTTT. Translating it yields CASSPQSVGQRNTEAFF.

This clone is medium-sized in the sample. The rearrangement joins TRBV29-1 to TRBJ2-4; D unresolved. V gave up 4 bases and J gave up 7 bases, with 23 bases separating them. The CDR3 length is 16 residues. The germline CDR1 and CDR2 sequences are SQVTM and ANQGSEA. Written as DNA, the CDR3 is TGCAGCGTTGGAGGTCCCATGAATGGAGTGTCGAACATTCAGTACTTC. Translated, it gives CSVGGPMNGVSNIQYF.

The CDR3 DNA reads as TGCGCCAGCAGCTTGGTAGGCGCGGGGCAACTGGAGACCCAGTACTTC. Translated: CASSLVGAGQLETQYF. The V call is TRBV5-1, the J call TRBJ2-5; TRBD2 is a possible D gene (6 bases). This CDR3 is built from 16 residues. The V end lost 0 bases, the J end lost 5 bases, and 17 bases lay between the germline ends. Germline V gene lookup returns CDR1 SGHRS and CDR2 YFSETQ.

V and J are TRBV6-1 and TRBJ1-2; maybe TRBD1 (5 bases). The CDR3 sequence is 14 residues long. Between the trimmed V and J ends, which lost 7 bases and 4 bases, there was a span of 16 bases. CDR1 is MNHNS and CDR2 is SASEGT in the germline V gene. In DNA form, the CDR3 reads TGTGCCAGCAAAAATACAGGTACCGGCTATGGCTACACCTTC. Residues: CASKNTGTGYGYTF.

The genes are TRBV19 and TRBJ1-5; TRBD1 aligns across 7 bases. CDR3 length equals 14 residues. Unmatched junction bases numbered 4, after V lost 5 bases and J lost 3 bases. Germline CDR1 and CDR2: LNHDA and SQIVND (reference sequence). CDR3 nucleotides: TGTGCCAGTAGTGACAGGGACGCCAATCAGCCCCAGCATTTT. It translates to CASSDRDANQPQHF.

The chain uses TRBV11-1 and TRBJ2-7; 8 bases map to TRBD1. CDR3 length equals 18 residues. CDR1 SGHAT and CDR2 FQDESV come from the germline V gene (reference sequence). Losses at the gene ends were 0 bases for V and 2 bases for J; bases not matched to a gene: 12. CDR3 coding DNA: TGTGCCAGCAGCTTAGCGCCGTTCTCTGGACAGGGCGCCTACGAGCAGTACTTC. It is translated as CASSLAPFSGQGAYEQYF.

The chain employs TRBV13 and TRBJ1-2; D is perhaps TRBD1 (5 bases). This CDR3 comprises 15 residues. Germline CDR1 is PRHDT and CDR2 is FYEKMQ (reference sequence). V lost 0 bases, J lost 0 bases, and 8 bases lay in between. CDR3 bases: TGTGCCAGCAGCTTAGGGGACACCGCTAACTATGGCTACACCTTC. As protein: CASSLGDTANYGYTF.

The chain links TRBV13 to TRBJ2-2, with 9 bases lining up with TRBD2. Germline V lookup: CDR1 PRHDT, CDR2 FYEKMQ (reference sequence). The J segment lost 0 bases and the V segment lost 5 bases, leaving 4 bases of the junction unmatched. CDR3 length equals 16 residues. CDR3: CASSRTSVSNTGELFF. CDR3 coding DNA: TGTGCCAGCAGCCGGACTAGCGTATCGAACACCGGGGAGCTGTTTTTT.

J is TRBJ1-6 and V is TRBV30, with D possibly being TRBD1 (6 bases). The CDR3 totals 14 residues. Per germline, CDR1 GTSNPN and CDR2 SVGIG (reference sequence). Trimming pared 4 bases from V and 4 bases from J, leaving 11 bases between. CDR3 amino acids: CAWNSRGYNSPLHF. The CDR3 DNA sequence: TGTGCCTGGAATTCCAGGGGTTATAATTCACCCCTCCACTTT.

The rearrangement links TRBV5-1 to TRBJ2-3, with TRBD2 matching over 8 bases. The CDR3 has 16 amino acids. V lost 6 bases to trimming and J lost 0 bases; unmatched junction nucleotides: 9. Germline V lookup: CDR1 SGHRS, CDR2 YFSETQ. The CDR3 nucleotides read TGCGCCAGCACCTGGAGTCCTAGCGGGAGCACAGATACGCAGTATTTT. Translation: CASTWSPSGSTDTQYF.